Below, one TCR beta chain is given with its context. Data came from immunoSEQ multiplex PCR; TCRdb stores just in-frame clones and leaves some out. The sample holds approximately 20,000 clones, about 90% seen once. The data are from a study of T cell changes during pregnancy in multiple sclerosis. This receptor was identified in a female donor with multiple sclerosis, enrolled in a pregnancy study. The specimen was CD8+ T cells from peripheral blood mononuclear cells, collected after pregnancy.

The CDR3 loop reads CASSIFQDSYEQYF. The DNA of the CDR3 is TGTGCCAGTAGTATATTTCAGGATTCCTACGAGCAGTACTTC. The chain employs TRBV19 and TRBJ2-7; no definite D call. The germline CDR1 and CDR2 sequences are LNHDA and SQIVND (reference sequence). V dropped 2 bases and J dropped 1 base, with 9 bases sitting between them. This CDR3 has 14 amino acids.